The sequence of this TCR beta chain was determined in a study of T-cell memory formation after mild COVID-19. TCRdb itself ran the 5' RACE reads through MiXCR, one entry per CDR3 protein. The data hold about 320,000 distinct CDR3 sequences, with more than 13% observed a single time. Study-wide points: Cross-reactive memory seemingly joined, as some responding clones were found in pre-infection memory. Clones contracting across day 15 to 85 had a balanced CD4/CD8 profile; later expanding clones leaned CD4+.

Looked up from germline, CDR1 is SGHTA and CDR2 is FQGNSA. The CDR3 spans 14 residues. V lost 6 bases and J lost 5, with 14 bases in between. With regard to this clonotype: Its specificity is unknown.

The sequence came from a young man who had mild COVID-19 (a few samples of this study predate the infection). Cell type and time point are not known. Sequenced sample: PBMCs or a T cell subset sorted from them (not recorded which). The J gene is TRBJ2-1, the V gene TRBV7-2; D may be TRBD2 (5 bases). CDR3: CASSASSRDNEQFF. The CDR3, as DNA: TGTGCCAGCAGTGCGTCTAGCAGAGACAATGAGCAGTTCTTC.